The T cell receptor beta chain described here comes from a study of CXCR3-negative and CXCR3-positive naive CD8 T cells (dated by TCRdb to between 2019 and 2020). Broadly, across the study: Some 150 million TRB reads were obtained in total, roughly 1.5 +/- 0.3 million reads per library. The diversity and physicochemical repertoire analyses included about a dozen donors pooled from two independent experiments. The TRBV-TRBJ cluster analysis covered naive subsets from a handful of donors and memory cells from 3 donors. Paper-wide results and their limitations: TRBV-TRBJ usage was similar between naive CXCR3-negative and CXCR3-positive cells from the same donor, while memory cells showed distinct patterns. Because surface CD5, which is linked to self-reactivity in mice, was comparable between the naive subsets, TCR interaction strength was also inferred from the physicochemical properties of TRB CDR3s. Because CXCR3 expression was partially decreased after cryopreservation, freshly isolated PBMCs were used for most assays. Compared with CXCR3-negative naive cells, CXCR3-positive naive cells had TRB CDR3s with higher hydrophobicity (lower Kidera factor 4), lower energy, and higher strength and volume indices. Repertoire diversity was comparably high in both naive subsets but much lower in memory CD8+ T cells.

CDR1 and CDR2 (MDHEN, SYDVKM) derive from the germline V gene. From its cysteine to its phenylalanine, the CDR3 spans 15 amino acids. A DNA sequence was not provided. TCRdb records NextSeq 550 as the sequencer. The Human TCR Profiling Kit (MiLaboratory) was used to prepare UMI-labeled 5' RACE TRB cDNA libraries. cDNA synthesis used the entire amount of extracted RNA, and PCR amplification then used the entire amount of cDNA produced. Libraries were prepared in parallel using an identical number of PCR cycles. On the study's bioinformatics: With a minimum of two reads required per UMI, MIGEC and MiXCR pulled out about 52,000 +/- 9,100 unique UMI-labeled TRB cDNA molecules from each library. Each library averaged about 40,000 +/- 10,000 functional in-frame TRB CDR3 nucleotide clonotypes without stop codons. Diversity metrics, including normalized Shannon-Wiener and Chao1, were computed in VDJtools after downsampling to 5000 UMI-labeled TRB molecules per sample. VDJtools computed clonotype-size-weighted physicochemical properties of the central five CDR3 residues: interaction energy, strength, volume and Kidera factor 4. TCRdb reprocessed the reads, reporting each CDR3 protein sequence once and no DNA. The V and J calls and clone size come from TCRdb's table, not from the authors' own analysis. The data table for this sample lists under 75,000 distinct CDR3 sequences. Together, the top ten hold approximately 0.8% of the sample.

For each CD8+ T cell subset, flow sorting was done in triplicate, and 310,000 or so cells per subset went directly into RLT lysis buffer. To exclude memory contaminants, naive CD8+ T cells were stringently defined as CD45RO-CCR7+CD27+CD95-. Peripheral blood mononuclear cells were isolated from buffy coats using standard density gradient centrifugation. Naive CXCR3-negative and CXCR3-positive CD8+ T cells were flow-sorted using a FACSAria III. An RNeasy Mini Kit was used to extract total RNA from the sorted cells. A word on this clonotype: No antigen is known for it.

This clonotype was sampled from a human donor in good health. Some clones in this sample may be carry-over from other donors' samples. Sequenced input: naive CXCR3+ CD8+ T cells from blood. In the paper's terms, the cell subset or site label means: CD45RO-CCR7+CD27+CD95- naive CD8+ T cells expressing CXCR3 (TNR3+). This chain is built from TRBV28 and TRBJ2-7; TCRdb's D call, TRBD1, is unchecked because there is no DNA. For the CDR3, the sequence is CASRSKARPQDEQYF.